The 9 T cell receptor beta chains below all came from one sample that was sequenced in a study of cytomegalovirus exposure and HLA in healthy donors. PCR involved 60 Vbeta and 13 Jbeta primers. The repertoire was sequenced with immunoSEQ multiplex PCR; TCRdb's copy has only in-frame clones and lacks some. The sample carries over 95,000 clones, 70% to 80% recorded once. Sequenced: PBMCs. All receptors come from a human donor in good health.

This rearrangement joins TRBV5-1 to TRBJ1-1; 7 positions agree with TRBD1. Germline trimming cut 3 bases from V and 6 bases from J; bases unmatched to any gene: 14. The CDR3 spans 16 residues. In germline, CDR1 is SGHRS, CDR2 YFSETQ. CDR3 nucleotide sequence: TGCGCCAGCAGCTCCAGGGGTGAGGGGGCAAACGCTGAAGCTTTCTTT. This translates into CASSSRGEGANAEAFF.

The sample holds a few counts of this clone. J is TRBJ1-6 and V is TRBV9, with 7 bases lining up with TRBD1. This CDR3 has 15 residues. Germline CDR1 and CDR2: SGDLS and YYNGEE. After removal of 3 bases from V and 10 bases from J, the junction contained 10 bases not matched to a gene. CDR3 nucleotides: TGTGCCAGCAGCGCCGACAGGGCTTCTGGGTCACCCCTCCACTTT. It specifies CASSADRASGSPLHF.

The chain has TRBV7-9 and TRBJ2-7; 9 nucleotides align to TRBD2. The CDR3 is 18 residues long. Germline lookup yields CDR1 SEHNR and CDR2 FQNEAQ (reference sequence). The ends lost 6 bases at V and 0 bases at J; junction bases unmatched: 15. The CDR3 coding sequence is TGTGCCAGCAGTCCTGGAGGCGGGAGGGCCCGGCCCTCCTACGAGCAGTACTTC. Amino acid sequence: CASSPGGGRARPSYEQYF.

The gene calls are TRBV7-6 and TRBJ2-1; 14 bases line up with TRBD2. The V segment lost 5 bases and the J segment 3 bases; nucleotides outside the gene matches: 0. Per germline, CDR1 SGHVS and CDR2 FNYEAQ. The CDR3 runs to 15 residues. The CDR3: CASSGLAGGYNEQFF. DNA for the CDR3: TGTGCCAGCAGCGGACTAGCGGGGGGCTACAATGAGCAGTTCTTC.

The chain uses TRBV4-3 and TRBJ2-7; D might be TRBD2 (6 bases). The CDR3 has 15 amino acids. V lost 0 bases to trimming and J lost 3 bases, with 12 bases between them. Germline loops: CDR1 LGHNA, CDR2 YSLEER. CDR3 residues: CASSQDLLEGYEQYF. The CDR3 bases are TGCGCCAGCAGCCAAGATCTGTTGGAGGGCTACGAGCAGTACTTC.

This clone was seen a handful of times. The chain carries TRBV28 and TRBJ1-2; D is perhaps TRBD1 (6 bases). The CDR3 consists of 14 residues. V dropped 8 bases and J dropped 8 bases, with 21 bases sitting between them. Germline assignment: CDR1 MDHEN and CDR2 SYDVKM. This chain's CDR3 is CASQAQVLTGGYTF. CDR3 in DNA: TGTGCCAGCCAGGCGCAGGTACTCACAGGGGGCTACACCTTC.

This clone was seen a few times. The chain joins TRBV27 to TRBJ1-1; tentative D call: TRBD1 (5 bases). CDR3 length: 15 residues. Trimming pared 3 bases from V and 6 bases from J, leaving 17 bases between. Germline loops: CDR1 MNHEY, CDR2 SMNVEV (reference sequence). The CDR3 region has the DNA TGTGCCAGCAGTTTGGGGCCCTATGACGGATCTGAAGCTTTCTTT. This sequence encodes CASSLGPYDGSEAFF.

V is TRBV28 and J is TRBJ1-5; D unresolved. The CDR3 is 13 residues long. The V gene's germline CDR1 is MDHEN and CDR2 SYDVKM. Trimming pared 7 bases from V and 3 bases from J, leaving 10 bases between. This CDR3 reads CASTPGINQPQHF. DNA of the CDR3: TGTGCCAGCACTCCGGGGATCAATCAGCCCCAGCATTTT.

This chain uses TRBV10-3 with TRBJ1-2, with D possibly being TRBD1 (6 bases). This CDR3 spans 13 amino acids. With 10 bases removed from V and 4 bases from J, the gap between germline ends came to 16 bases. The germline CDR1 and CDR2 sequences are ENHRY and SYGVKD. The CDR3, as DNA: TGTGCCACCTCGGGGGGGGCTTTCTATGGCTACACCTTC. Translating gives CATSGGAFYGYTF.